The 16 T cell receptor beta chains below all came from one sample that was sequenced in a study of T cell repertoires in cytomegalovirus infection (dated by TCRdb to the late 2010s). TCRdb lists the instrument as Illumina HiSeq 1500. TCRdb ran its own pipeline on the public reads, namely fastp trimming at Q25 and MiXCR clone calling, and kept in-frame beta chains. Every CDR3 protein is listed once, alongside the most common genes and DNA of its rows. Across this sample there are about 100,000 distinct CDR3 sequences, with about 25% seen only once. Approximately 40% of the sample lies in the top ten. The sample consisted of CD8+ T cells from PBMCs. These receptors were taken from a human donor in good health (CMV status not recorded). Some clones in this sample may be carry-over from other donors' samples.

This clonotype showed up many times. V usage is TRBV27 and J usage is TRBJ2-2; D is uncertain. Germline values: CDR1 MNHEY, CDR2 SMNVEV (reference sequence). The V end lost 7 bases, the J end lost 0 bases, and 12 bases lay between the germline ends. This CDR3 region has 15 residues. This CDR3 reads CASTPHKSNTGELFF. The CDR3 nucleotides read TGTGCCAGCACTCCTCACAAATCGAACACCGGGGAGCTGTTTTTT.

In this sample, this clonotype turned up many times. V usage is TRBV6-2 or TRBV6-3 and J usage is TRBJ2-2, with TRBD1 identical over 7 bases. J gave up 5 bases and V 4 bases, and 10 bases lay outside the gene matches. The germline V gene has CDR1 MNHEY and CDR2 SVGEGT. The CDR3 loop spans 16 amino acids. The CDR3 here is CASSFSPDRLTGELFF. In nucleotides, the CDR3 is TGTGCCAGCAGTTTCTCCCCGGACAGGCTAACCGGGGAGCTGTTTTTT.

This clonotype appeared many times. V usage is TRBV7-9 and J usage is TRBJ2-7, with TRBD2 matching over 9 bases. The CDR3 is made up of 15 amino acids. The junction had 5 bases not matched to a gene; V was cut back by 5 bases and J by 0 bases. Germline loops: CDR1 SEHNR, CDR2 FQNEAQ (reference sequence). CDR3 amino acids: CASSLTSGGSYEQYF. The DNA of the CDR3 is TGTGCCAGCAGCCTGACTAGCGGTGGCTCCTACGAGCAGTACTTC.

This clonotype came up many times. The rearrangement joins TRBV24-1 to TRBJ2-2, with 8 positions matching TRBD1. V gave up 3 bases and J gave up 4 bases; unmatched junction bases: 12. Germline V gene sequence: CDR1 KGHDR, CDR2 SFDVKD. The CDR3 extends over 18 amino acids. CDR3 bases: TGTGCCACCAGTGATGACAGGGGAAGATCTCGAGTCACCGGGGAGCTGTTTTTT. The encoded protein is CATSDDRGRSRVTGELFF.

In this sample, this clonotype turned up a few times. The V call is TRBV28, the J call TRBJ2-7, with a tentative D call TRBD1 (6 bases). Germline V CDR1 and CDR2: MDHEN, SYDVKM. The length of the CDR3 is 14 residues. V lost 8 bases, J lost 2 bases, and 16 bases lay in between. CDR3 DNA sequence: TGTGCCAGCTTACCGTTGGACAGACCCTACGAGCAGTACTTC. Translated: CASLPLDRPYEQYF. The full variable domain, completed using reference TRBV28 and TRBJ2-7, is DVKVTQSSRYLVKRTGEKVFLECVQDMDHENMFWYRQDPGLGLRLIYFSYDVKMKEKGDIPEGYSVSREKKERFSLILESASTNQTSMYLCASLPLDRPYEQYFGPGTRLTVT.

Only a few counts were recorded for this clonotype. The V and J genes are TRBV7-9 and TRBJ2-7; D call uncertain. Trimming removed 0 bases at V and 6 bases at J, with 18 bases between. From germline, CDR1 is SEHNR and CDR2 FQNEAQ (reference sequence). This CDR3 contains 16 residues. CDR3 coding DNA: TGTGCCAGCAGCTTAGCCCTTAGGCAGATAACGGGCGAGCAGTACTTC. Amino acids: CASSLALRQITGEQYF.

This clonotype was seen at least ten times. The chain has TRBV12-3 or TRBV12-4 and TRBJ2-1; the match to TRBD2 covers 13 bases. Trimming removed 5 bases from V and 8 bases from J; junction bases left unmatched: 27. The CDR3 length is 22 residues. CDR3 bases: TGTGCCAGCAGTACAGACAGGGTCGACCTAACACCGGGACTAGCGGGAATTTATGAGCAGTTCTTC. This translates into CASSTDRVDLTPGLAGIYEQFF.

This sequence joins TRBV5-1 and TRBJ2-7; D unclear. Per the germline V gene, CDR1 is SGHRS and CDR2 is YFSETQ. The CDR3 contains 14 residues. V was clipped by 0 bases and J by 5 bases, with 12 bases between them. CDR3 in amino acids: CASSLEKEIHEQYF. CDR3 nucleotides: TGCGCCAGCAGCTTGGAAAAAGAGATCCACGAGCAGTACTTC. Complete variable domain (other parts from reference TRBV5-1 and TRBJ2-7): KAGVTQTPRYLIKTRGQQVTLSCSPISGHRSVSWYQQTPGQGLQFLFEYFSETQRNKGNFPGRFSGRQFSNSRSEMNVSTLELGDSALYLCASSLEKEIHEQYFGPGTRLTVT.

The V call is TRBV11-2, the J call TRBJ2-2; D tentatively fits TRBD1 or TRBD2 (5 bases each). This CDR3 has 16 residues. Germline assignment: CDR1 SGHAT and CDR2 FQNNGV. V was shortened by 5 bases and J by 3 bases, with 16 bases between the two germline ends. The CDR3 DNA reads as TGTGCCAGCAGCGAACGACCGATGGGGGACACCGGGGAGCTGTTTTTT. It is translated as CASSERPMGDTGELFF.

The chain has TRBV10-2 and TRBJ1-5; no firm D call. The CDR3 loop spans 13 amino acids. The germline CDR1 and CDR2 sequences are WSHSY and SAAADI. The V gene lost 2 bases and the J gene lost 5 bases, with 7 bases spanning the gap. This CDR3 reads CASSENSDQPQHF. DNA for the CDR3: TGCGCCAGCAGTGAGAATTCAGATCAGCCCCAGCATTTT.

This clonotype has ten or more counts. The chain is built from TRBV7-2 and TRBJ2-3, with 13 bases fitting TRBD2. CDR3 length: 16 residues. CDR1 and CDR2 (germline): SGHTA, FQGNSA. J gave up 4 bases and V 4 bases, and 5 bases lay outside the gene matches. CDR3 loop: CASSSGLAGRADTQYF. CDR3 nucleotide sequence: TGTGCCAGCAGCTCGGGACTAGCGGGGAGAGCAGATACGCAGTATTTT.

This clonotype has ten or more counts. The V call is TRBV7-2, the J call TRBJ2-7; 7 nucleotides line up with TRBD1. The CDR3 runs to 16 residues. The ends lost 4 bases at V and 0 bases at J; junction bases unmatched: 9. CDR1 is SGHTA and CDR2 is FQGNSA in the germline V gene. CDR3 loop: CASSSSTGANSYEQYF. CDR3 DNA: TGTGCCAGCAGCTCCTCAACAGGGGCGAACTCCTACGAGCAGTACTTC.

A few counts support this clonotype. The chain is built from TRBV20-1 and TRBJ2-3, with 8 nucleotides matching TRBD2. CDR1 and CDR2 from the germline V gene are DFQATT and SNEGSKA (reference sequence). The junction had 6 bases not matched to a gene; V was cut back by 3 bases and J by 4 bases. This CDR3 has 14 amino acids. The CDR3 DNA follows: TGCAGTGCTAGGGACGGACTAGCCCCAGATACGCAGTATTTT. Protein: CSARDGLAPDTQYF.

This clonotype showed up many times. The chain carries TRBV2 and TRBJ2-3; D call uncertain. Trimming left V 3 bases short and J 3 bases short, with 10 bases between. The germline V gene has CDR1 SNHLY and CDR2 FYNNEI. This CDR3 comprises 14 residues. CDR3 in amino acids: CASSEFVSTDTQYF. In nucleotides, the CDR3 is TGTGCCAGCAGTGAGTTCGTTTCGACAGATACGCAGTATTTT. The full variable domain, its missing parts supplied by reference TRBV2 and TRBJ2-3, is EPEVTQTPSHQVTQMGQEVILRCVPISNHLYFYWYRQILGQKVEFLVSFYNNEISEKSEIFDDQFSVERPDGSNFTLKIRSTKLEDSAMYFCASSEFVSTDTQYFGPGTRLTVL.

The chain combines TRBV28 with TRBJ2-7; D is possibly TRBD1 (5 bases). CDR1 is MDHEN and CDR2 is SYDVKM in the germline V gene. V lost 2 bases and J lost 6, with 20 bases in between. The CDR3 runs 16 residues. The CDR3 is CASSLRGTAVGVEQYF. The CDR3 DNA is TGTGCCAGCAGTTTAAGGGGCACCGCCGTGGGTGTCGAGCAGTACTTC.

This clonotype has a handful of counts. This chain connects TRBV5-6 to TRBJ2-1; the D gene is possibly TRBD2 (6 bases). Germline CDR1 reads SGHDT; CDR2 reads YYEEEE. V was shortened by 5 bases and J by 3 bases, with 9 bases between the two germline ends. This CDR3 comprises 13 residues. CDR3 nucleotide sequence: TGTGCCAGCAGGGGACTTAACTACAATGAGCAGTTCTTC. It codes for CASRGLNYNEQFF.